This T cell receptor (beta chain) was recovered during a study of CD8+ T cells in alopecia areata. On the study more broadly: Treatment with tofacitinib (6 to 18 months) was followed by 6 months off drug. Study results and limitations: Alopecia totalis/universalis scalp especially showed more expanded CD8+ clones than normal scalp.

About this clone: Its antigen is unknown.

Treatment indicated: oral pan-JAK inhibitor, 5-10 mg twice daily. Trimming pared 4 bases from V and 6 bases from J, leaving 16 bases between. From germline, CDR1 is SGHDT and CDR2 YYEEEE. The CDR3 is 14 amino acids. Following extraction, RNA underwent reverse transcription to cDNA, which served as the sequencing template. Clones were sequenced by immunoSEQ multiplex PCR, and TCRdb holds only the in-frame ones, with some missing. The profile shows approximately 180,000 clones, roughly 70% of them singletons. The sequence came from a human donor with alopecia areata. The genes are TRBV5-6 and TRBJ2-5, with D possibly matching TRBD1 (6 bases). The sequencing used CD4+ T cells sorted from blood, collected at week 49, from a patient treated with tofacitinib. The CDR3 bases are TGTGCCAGCAGCGCCAGGGGTTTGGGGAAGACCCAGTACTTC. Amino acids: CASSARGLGKTQYF.